These 5 T cell receptor beta chains share one sample of origin, sequenced in a study of blood T cell repertoires in COVID-19. TCRdb's table, derived via immunoSEQ multiplex PCR, lists solely in-frame clones and lacks some. This table has more than 150,000 clones, about 89% appearing once. Sequenced sample: peripheral blood. Receptor source: a man in his 60s with acute or convalescent COVID-19.

There are a few counts of this clone. The J gene is TRBJ1-3, the V gene TRBV9; possibly TRBD1 for D (5 bases). Looked up from germline, CDR1 is SGDLS and CDR2 is YYNGEE. V gave up 4 bases and J gave up 0 bases, with 14 bases separating them. This CDR3 has 16 residues. CDR3 protein: CASSSGTSYSGNTIYF. CDR3 bases: TGTGCCAGCAGCTCTGGGACTTCATACTCTGGAAACACCATATATTTT.

Here the CDR3 reads CASSDQGRSGNTIYF. In DNA form, the CDR3 reads TGCGCCAGCAGCGATCAGGGGCGCTCTGGAAACACCATATATTTT. The chain carries TRBV5-1 and TRBJ1-3, with a possible D match to TRBD1 (6 bases). Germline V CDR1 and CDR2: SGHRS, YFSETQ. V was shortened by 4 bases and J by 0 bases, with 11 bases between the two germline ends. This CDR3 has 15 residues.

The chain has TRBV23-1 and TRBJ1-6; a weak D match, TRBD1 (6 bases). TRBV23-1 is an ORF; its function is uncertain. This CDR3 has 15 amino acids. V lost 0 bases and J 11 bases, leaving 14 bases between the germline ends. The CDR3 protein is CASSQSKQGGTPLHF. CDR3 DNA sequence: TGCGCCAGCAGTCAATCGAAACAGGGAGGGACACCCCTCCACTTT.

The chain carries TRBV30 and TRBJ1-1; a possible D gene is TRBD1 (5 bases). In germline, CDR1 is GTSNPN, CDR2 SVGIG (reference sequence). The CDR3 loop spans 13 amino acids. Deletions cut 2 bases from V and 2 bases from J, with 9 bases between. CDR3 in DNA: TGTGCCTGGAGTCTGACAGTTAACACTGAAGCTTTCTTT. Translating gives CAWSLTVNTEAFF. Full variable domain (remainder filled in from reference TRBV30 and TRBJ1-1): SQTIHQWPATLVQPVGSPLSLECTVEGTSNPNLYWYRQAAGRGLQLLFYSVGIGQISSEVPQNLSASRPQDRQFILSSKKLLLSDSGFYLCAWSLTVNTEAFFGQGTRLTVV.

This chain uses TRBV9 with TRBJ2-5; TRBD2 aligns across 10 bases. This CDR3 has 15 amino acids. Per germline, CDR1 SGDLS and CDR2 YYNGEE. V was pared by 4 bases and J by 2 bases, with 5 bases of the junction left unmatched. CDR3 in DNA: TGTGCCAGCAGCAATGGACTAGCGGTTCAAGAGACCCAGTACTTC. Protein product: CASSNGLAVQETQYF.